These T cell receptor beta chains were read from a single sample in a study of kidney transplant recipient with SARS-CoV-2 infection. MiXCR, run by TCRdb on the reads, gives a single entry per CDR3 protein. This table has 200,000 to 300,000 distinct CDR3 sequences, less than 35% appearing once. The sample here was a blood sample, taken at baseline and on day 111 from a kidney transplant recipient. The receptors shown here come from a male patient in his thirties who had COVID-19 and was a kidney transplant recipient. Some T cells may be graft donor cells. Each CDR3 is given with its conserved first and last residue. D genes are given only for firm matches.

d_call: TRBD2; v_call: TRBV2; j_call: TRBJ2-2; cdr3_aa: CASGRLAGGEPFF
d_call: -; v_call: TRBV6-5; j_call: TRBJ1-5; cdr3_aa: CASRGPWGRHQPQHF
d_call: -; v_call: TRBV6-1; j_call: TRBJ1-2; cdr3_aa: CASSPGPDRDDGYTF
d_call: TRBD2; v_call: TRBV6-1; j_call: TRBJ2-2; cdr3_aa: CASSEVLAGGPNTGELFF
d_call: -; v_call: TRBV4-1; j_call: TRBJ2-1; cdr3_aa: CASSQVDLSYNEQFF
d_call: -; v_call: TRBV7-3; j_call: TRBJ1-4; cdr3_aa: CASSPNQGGKLFF
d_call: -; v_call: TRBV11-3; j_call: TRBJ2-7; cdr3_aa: CASSPILSGSTYEQYF
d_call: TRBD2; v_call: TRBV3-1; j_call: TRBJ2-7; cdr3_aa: CASSPGLAAYEQYF
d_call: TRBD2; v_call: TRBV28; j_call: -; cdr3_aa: CASSSPGGSHEQFF
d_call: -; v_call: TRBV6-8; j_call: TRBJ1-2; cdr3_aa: CASSTYLRSRKTYGYTF
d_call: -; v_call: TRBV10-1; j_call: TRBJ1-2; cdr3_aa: CASSLHERSRKTYGYTF
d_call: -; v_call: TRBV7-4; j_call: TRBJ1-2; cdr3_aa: CASSGVGSARKTYGYTF
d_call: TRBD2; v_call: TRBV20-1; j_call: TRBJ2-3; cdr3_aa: CSARDGSGRDTQYF
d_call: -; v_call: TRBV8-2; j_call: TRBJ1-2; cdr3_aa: CGSSRDDSRKTYGYTF
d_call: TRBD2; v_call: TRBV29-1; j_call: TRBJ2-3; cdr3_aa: CSVAKLATSVYTQYF
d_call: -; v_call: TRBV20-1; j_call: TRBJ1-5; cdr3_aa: CSGVREGNQPQHF
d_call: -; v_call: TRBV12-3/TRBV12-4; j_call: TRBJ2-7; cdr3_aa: CASSLVGGAYKQYF
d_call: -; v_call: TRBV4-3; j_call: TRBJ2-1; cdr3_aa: CASSQALWQDISYNEQFF
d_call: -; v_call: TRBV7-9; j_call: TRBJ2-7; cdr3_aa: CASTRGVLEQYF
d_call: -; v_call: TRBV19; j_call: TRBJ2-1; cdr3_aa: CASSPLRNLGDNEQFF
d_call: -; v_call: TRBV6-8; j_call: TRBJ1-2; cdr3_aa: CASSVEGRSRKTYGYTF
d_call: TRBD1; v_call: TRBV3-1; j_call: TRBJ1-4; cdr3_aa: CASSQGQGWRGGDEKLFF
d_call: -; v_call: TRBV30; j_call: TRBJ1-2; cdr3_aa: CAWVLWRYRKTYGYTF
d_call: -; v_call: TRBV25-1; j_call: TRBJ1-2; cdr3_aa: CASSMRIELGKTYGYTF
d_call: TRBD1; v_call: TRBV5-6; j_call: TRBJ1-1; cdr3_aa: CASSALTGGETEAFF
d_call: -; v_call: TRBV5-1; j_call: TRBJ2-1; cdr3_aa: CASSLQDEQFF
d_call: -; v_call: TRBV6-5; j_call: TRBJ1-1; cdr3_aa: CASSRTGENEAFF
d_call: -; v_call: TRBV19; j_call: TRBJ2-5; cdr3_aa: CASSIGEETQYF
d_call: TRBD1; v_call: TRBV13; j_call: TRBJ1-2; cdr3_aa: CASSLGFTGGHGYTF
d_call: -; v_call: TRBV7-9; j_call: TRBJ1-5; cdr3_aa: CASNLGQGNQPRHF
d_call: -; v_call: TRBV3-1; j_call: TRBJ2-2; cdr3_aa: CASSGADPISGLTGELFF
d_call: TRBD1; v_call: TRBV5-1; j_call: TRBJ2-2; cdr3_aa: CASSLAQGAPGELFF
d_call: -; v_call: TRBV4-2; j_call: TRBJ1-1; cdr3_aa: CASSHYENTEAFF
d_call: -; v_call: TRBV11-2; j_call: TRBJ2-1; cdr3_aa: CASSLIADPPDEQFF
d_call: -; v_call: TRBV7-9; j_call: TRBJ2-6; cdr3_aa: CASSPGPRAGGANVLTF
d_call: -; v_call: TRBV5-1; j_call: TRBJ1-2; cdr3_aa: CASVYESVRKTYGYTF
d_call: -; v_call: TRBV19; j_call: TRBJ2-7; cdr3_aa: CASSMLHTNAYEQYF
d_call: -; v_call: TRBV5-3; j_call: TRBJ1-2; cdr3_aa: CARNRRVVRKTYGYTF
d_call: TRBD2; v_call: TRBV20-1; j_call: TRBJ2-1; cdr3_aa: CSVSGGADNEQFF
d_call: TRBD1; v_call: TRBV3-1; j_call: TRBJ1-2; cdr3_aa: CASSQTSGGRGYTF
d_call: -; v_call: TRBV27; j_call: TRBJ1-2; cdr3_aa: CASSLQGANYGYTF
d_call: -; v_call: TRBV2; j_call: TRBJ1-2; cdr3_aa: CASRIGTKNYGYTF
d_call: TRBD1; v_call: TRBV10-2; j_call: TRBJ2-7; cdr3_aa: CASSVRDRGPYEQYF